The present T cell receptor beta chain was sequenced within a study of cytotoxic CD8 clonotypes in ibrutinib-treated CLL. Germline V gene sequence: CDR1 KGHSH, CDR2 LQKENI. The CDR3 has 13 residues. Trimming took 2 bases from V and 3 from J, leaving 4 bases between them. Sequencing was performed with immunoSEQ multiplex PCR; in TCRdb, only in-frame clones are kept and a portion is missing. The sample shows hundreds of thousands of clones, more than 75% of them seen only once. The V and J genes are TRBV18 and TRBJ2-2; D gene uncertain. The sample consisted of PBMCs, taken after 12 months of ibrutinib treatment. This receptor was obtained from a human donor with chronic lymphocytic leukemia. CDR3 DNA: TGTGCCAGCTCACCATTAGACACCGGGGAGCTGTTTTTT. This gives the protein CASSPLDTGELFF.